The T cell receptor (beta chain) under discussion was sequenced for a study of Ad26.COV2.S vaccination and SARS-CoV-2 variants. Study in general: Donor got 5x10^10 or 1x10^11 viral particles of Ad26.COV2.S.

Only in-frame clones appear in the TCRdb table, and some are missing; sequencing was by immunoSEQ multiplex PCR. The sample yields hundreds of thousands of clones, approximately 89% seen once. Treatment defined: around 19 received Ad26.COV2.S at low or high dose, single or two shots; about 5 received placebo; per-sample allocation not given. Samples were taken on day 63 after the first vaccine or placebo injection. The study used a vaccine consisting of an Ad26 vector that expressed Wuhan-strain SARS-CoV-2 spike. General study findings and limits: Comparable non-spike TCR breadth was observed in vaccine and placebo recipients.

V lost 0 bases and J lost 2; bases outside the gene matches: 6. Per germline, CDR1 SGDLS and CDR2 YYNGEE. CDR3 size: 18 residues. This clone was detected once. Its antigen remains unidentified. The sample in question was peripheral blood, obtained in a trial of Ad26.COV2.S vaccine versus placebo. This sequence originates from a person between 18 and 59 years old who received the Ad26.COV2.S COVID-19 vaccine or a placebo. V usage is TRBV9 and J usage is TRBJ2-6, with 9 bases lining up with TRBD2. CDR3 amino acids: CASSVGGGGGAGANVLTF. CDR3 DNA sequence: TGTGCCAGCAGCGTAGGCGGGGGCGGGGGGGCTGGGGCCAACGTCCTGACTTTC.